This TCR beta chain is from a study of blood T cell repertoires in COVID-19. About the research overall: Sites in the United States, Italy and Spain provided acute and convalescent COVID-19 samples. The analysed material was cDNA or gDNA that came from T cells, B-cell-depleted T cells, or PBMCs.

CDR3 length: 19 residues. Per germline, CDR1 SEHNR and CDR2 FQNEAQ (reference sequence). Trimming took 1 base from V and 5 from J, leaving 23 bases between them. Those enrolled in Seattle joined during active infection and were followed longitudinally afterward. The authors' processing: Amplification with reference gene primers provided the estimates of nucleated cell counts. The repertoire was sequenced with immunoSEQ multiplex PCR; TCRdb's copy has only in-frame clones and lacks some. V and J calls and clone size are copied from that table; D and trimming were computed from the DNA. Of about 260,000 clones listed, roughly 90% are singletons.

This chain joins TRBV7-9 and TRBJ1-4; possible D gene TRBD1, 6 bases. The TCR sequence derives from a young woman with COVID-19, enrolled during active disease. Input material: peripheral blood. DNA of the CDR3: TGTGCCAGCAGCTTAGGAGGGAATACAAACAGGGTTGGAAATGAAAAACTGTTTTTT. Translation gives CASSLGGNTNRVGNEKLFF.